This is a list of T cell receptor beta chains from one sample in a study of shared clonotypes between healthy human individuals. Assay: immunoSEQ multiplex PCR; the TCRdb copy retains only in-frame clones and omits some. Altogether 2 million to 2.5 million clones are present, 90% to 95% being singletons, with the ten largest covering around 0.13%. Source material: naive CD4+ T cells sorted from blood. These TCRs come from a man between 18 and 35 years old in good health. The CDR3 runs from the conserved cysteine through the conserved F or W. The D gene is left open where the match is weak.

TRBJ2-5 . TRBV7-2 CASRTGAWETQYF TGTGCCAGCAGGACGGGCGCATGGGAGACCCAGTACTTC
TRBJ2-7 . TRBV4-2 CASSQLDQPHEQYF TGTGCCAGCAGCCAATTAGACCAGCCCCACGAGCAGTACTTC
TRBJ1-5 . TRBV29-1 CSVGVGDSNQPQHF TGCAGCGTTGGTGTAGGGGATAGCAATCAGCCCCAGCATTTT
TRBJ2-7 . TRBV11-2 CASSLDHNGVYEQYF TGTGCCAGCAGCTTAGACCACAACGGGGTCTACGAGCAGTACTTC
TRBJ2-7 TRBD1 TRBV2 CASSGQGSSYEQYF TGTGCCAGCAGTGGACAGGGCAGCTCCTACGAGCAGTACTTC
TRBJ1-4 TRBD1 TRBV5-1 CASSSTGDWANEKLFF TGCGCCAGCAGCTCTACAGGGGACTGGGCTAATGAAAAACTGTTTTTT
TRBJ1-2 TRBD1 TRBV6-4 CASSDSRTGNYGYTF TGTGCCAGCAGTGACAGCCGGACAGGGAACTATGGCTACACCTTC
TRBJ2-7 . TRBV6-6 CASSYSTPGRYEQYF TGTGCCAGCAGTTACTCAACACCGGGACGCTACGAGCAGTACTTC
TRBJ1-1 . TRBV7-9 CASSQLLGRGRNTEAFF TGTGCCAGCAGTCAACTTCTTGGGAGGGGACGGAACACTGAAGCTTTCTTT
TRBJ1-4 TRBD1 TRBV7-8 CASSFNRGFNEKLFF TGTGCCAGCAGCTTTAACAGGGGTTTTAATGAAAAACTGTTTTTT
TRBJ1-1 . TRBV9 CASSVDPGGNTEAFF TGTGCCAGCAGCGTAGATCCAGGTGGGAACACTGAAGCTTTCTTT
TRBJ1-3 . TRBV5-1 CASSFVGVGNTIYF TGCGCCAGCAGCTTCGTTGGGGTTGGAAACACCATATATTTT
TRBJ2-3 . TRBV7-2 CASSHPGRRGTDTQYF TGTGCCAGCAGCCACCCCGGGCGGAGAGGCACAGATACGCAGTATTTT
TRBJ2-2 . TRBV7-9 CASSPSTLSGELFF TGTGCCAGCAGCCCGTCGACCCTTTCCGGGGAGCTGTTTTTT
TRBJ2-7 TRBD1 TRBV27 CASSFTGQVSNEQYF TGTGCCAGCAGTTTTACGGGACAGGTGTCAAACGAGCAGTACTTC
TRBJ2-7 TRBD2 TRBV4-1 CASSQILAASYEQYF TGCGCCAGCAGCCAAATACTAGCGGCCTCCTACGAGCAGTACTTC
TRBJ2-7 . TRBV6-1 CASSLQGGSEQYF TGTGCCAGCAGTCTTCAGGGGGGGAGTGAGCAGTACTTC
TRBJ2-3 . TRBV6-6 CASSLGTSTDTQYF TGTGCCAGCAGCCTTGGAACTAGCACAGATACGCAGTATTTT
TRBJ1-5 TRBD1 TRBV7-8 CASSSPGQGASQPQHF TGTGCCAGCAGCTCACCGGGACAGGGAGCAAGTCAGCCCCAGCATTTT
TRBJ1-3 . TRBV18 CASSPPGGAGNTIYF TGTGCCAGCTCACCACCGGGAGGGGCTGGAAACACCATATATTTT
TRBJ2-7 TRBD2 TRBV5-6 CASSPPGASGRIYEQYF TGTGCCAGCAGCCCACCGGGGGCTAGCGGGAGAATATACGAGCAGTACTTC
TRBJ2-7 TRBD2 TRBV7-2 CASSLSGRGMSYEQYF TGTGCCAGCAGCTTATCGGGGCGGGGGATGTCCTACGAGCAGTACTTC
TRBJ2-4 . TRBV5-1 CASSLASGREHIQYF TGCGCCAGCAGCTTGGCCTCGGGCAGGGAACACATTCAGTACTTC
TRBJ1-5 . TRBV6-6 CASQVTDNQPQHF TGTGCCAGCCAGGTGACAGACAATCAGCCCCAGCATTTT
TRBJ2-7 . TRBV2 CASSESGYYEQYF TGTGCCAGCAGTGAAAGCGGGTACTACGAGCAGTACTTC
TRBJ1-2 . TRBV9 CASSVNSVAVGYTF TGTGCCAGCAGCGTCAACTCCGTCGCTGTAGGCTACACCTTC
TRBJ2-3 . TRBV7-9 CASSLARAGGTDTQYF TGTGCCAGCAGCTTAGCGAGGGCAGGGGGCACAGATACGCAGTATTTT
TRBJ2-3 . TRBV30 CAWSRSGLSTDTQYF TGTGCCTGGAGTCGGAGCGGGTTGAGCACAGATACGCAGTATTTT
TRBJ2-3 TRBD2 TRBV2 CASSGYGGAADTQYF TGTGCCAGCAGTGGGTACGGGGGGGCAGCAGATACGCAGTATTTT